This TCR beta chain was recorded in a study of blood T cell repertoires in COVID-19. As for the study in general: Acute and convalescent COVID-19 specimens originated in the United States, Italy and Spain.

Germline CDR1 and CDR2: SQVTM and ANQGSEA. CDR3 size: 13 residues. After removal of 4 bases from V and 2 bases from J, the junction contained 4 bases not matched to a gene. Original methodology: Amplification of reference gene primers was used by the study to estimate nucleated cell counts. Assay: immunoSEQ multiplex PCR; the TCRdb copy retains only in-frame clones and omits some. That table furnishes V, J and clone size, whereas the DNA furnished D and trimming. The top ten hold around 1.9% of the sample, which has about 400,000 clones, 88% seen once. Participants were aged 18 to 89 years from 24 US areas. Participant reports of clinical history set cohort assignment.

This sequence joins TRBV29-1 and TRBJ2-7, with 8 bases aligning to TRBD1. The sequence was obtained from a middle-aged woman with acute COVID-19. The sequencing sample was made of PBMCs or T cells enriched from blood (not recorded which). In DNA form, the CDR3 reads TGCAGCGTTGTGCGGACAGGGACCTACGAGCAGTACTTC. Its protein is CSVVRTGTYEQYF.